This TCR beta chain appears in the sequencing data of a study of blood T cell repertoires in COVID-19. For the study at large: T cells, B-cell-depleted T cells, or PBMCs supplied cDNA or gDNA.

V was trimmed by 5 bases and J by 7 bases, leaving 15 bases between them. Germline V gene data show CDR1 as GTSNPN and CDR2 as SVGIG (reference sequence). The CDR3 has 14 amino acids. Assay used: immunoSEQ multiplex PCR; TCRdb lists only in-frame clones, some missing. The table records nearly 95,000 clones, around 86% of them present only once. The V call is TRBV30, the J call TRBJ1-6; possible D gene TRBD1, 6 bases. Sample: peripheral blood. The clonotype originates from a woman of 80 years or more with acute or convalescent COVID-19. The CDR3 nucleotides are TGTGCCTGGGCCGACAGGTGGCAAAATTCACCCCTCCACTTT. Residues: CAWADRWQNSPLHF.